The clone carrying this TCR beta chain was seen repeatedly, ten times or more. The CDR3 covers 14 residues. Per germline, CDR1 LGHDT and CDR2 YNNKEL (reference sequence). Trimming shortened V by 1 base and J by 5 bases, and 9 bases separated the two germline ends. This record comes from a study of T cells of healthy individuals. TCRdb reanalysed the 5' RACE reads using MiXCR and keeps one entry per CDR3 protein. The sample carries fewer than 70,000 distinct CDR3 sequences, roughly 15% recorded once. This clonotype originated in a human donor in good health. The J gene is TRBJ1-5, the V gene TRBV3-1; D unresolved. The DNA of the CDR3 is TGTGCCAGCAGCCAAGGTGGATTTGATCAGCCCCAGCATTTT. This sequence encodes CASSQGGFDQPQHF.